These 21 T cell receptor beta chains originate from one sample sequenced in a study of Ad26.COV2.S vaccination and SARS-CoV-2 variants. Treatment reported: around 19 received Ad26.COV2.S at low or high dose, single or two shots; about 5 received placebo; per-sample allocation not given. The study sampled participants on day 63 after the first vaccine or placebo injection. Data came from immunoSEQ multiplex PCR; TCRdb stores just in-frame clones and leaves some out. This table has 350,000 to 500,000 clones, roughly 89% appearing once. The sequencing used peripheral blood, collected in a trial of Ad26.COV2.S vaccine versus placebo. These receptor sequences come from a person between 18 and 65 years old who received the Ad26.COV2.S COVID-19 vaccine or a placebo.

The J gene is TRBJ2-3, the V gene TRBV7-9, with TRBD2 as a possible D gene (6 bases). CDR3 length: 14 residues. Germline V CDR1 and CDR2: SEHNR, FQNEAQ (reference sequence). Deletions cut 5 bases from V and 3 bases from J, with 12 bases between. Here the CDR3 DNA reads TGTGCCAGCAGCCCGGAGGGGTCGACAGATACGCAGTATTTT. Amino acid sequence: CASSPEGSTDTQYF.

This clone was detected only once. The chain is built from TRBV5-1 and TRBJ2-2; 9 positions match TRBD1. This CDR3 is built from 15 residues. Germline CDR1 is SGHRS and CDR2 is YFSETQ. V lost 2 bases, J lost 8 bases, and 7 bases stayed unmatched. The CDR3 bases are TGCGCCAGCAGCTTCCCGGGACAGGGCGGTGGGGAGCTGTTTTTT. Translation gives CASSFPGQGGGELFF. The full variable domain, completed using reference TRBV5-1 and TRBJ2-2, is KAGVTQTPRYLIKTRGQQVTLSCSPISGHRSVSWYQQTPGQGLQFLFEYFSETQRNKGNFPGRFSGRQFSNSRSEMNVSTLELGDSALYLCASSFPGQGGGELFFGEGSRLTVL.

The rearrangement uses TRBV6-4 and TRBJ2-1; D possibly corresponds to TRBD1 (5 bases). The CDR3 length is 14 residues. Germline V lookup: CDR1 MRHNA, CDR2 SNTAGT. V was pared by 4 bases and J by 5 bases, with 12 bases between. CDR3 sequence (DNA): TGTGCCAGCAGTGCCCTAGGGGTTAACAATGAGCAGTTCTTC. The encoded protein is CASSALGVNNEQFF.

The chain links TRBV5-1 to TRBJ2-7; the D gene is possibly TRBD1 (5 bases). The germline CDR1 and CDR2 sequences are SGHRS and YFSETQ. V was pared by 3 bases and J by 4 bases, with 8 bases between. This CDR3 spans 12 amino acids. CDR3 sequence reads: CASSSQGYEQYF. The DNA of the CDR3 is TGCGCCAGCAGCTCTCAGGGTTACGAGCAGTACTTC.

CDR3 nucleotides: TGTGCCACCAGCAGAGGTGGGACTTCGCGGGAAAAACTGTTTTTT. It translates to CATSRGGTSREKLFF. V gene TRBV15 combines with J gene TRBJ1-4; tentative D call: TRBD1 (5 bases). The germline CDR1 and CDR2 sequences are LNHNV and YYDKDF (reference sequence). Trimming pared 1 base from V and 8 bases from J, leaving 14 bases between. This CDR3 is 15 amino acids long.

The V gene is TRBV5-6, the J gene TRBJ2-3; perhaps TRBD1 as D (5 bases). CDR1 is SGHDT, CDR2 YYEEEE, per germline. The CDR3 runs 16 residues. Trimming took off 2 bases at V and 0 bases at J, with 13 bases between the two ends. CDR3 in DNA: TGTGCCAGCAGCTTCCAGGGAATAACTAGCACAGATACGCAGTATTTT. As protein: CASSFQGITSTDTQYF.

This clone has a handful of counts. CDR3: CASSQVAGTPQFF. DNA for the CDR3: TGCGCCAGCAGCCAAGTAGCAGGGACCCCACAGTTCTTC. This sequence joins TRBV4-3 and TRBJ2-1, with D possibly called TRBD1 or TRBD2 (5 bases each). This CDR3 contains 13 residues. Trimming stripped 1 base from V and 13 bases from J, with 14 bases between. The germline CDR1 and CDR2 sequences are LGHNA and YSLEER.

This sequence joins TRBV19 and TRBJ1-1, with TRBD1 as a possible D gene (5 bases). Germline CDR1 is LNHDA and CDR2 is SQIVND (reference sequence). The length of the CDR3 is 13 residues. The V and J ends lost 3 bases and 5 bases respectively, with 10 bases between them. The CDR3 region is CASSMARGTEAFF. For the CDR3, the DNA is TGTGCCAGTAGTATGGCTAGGGGAACTGAAGCTTTCTTT.

The chain carries TRBV12-3 or TRBV12-4 and TRBJ2-5; D is uncertain. Trimming left V 5 bases short and J 5 bases short, with 12 bases between. The CDR3 runs to 13 residues. CDR3 bases: TGTGCCAGCAGTAAGAACGCTCGGGAGACCCAGTACTTC. Encoded protein: CASSKNARETQYF.

The chain combines TRBV10-3 with TRBJ2-1; D is unresolved. V lost 5 bases and J lost 3, with 14 bases in between. CDR3 length equals 15 residues. The germline CDR1 and CDR2 sequences are ENHRY and SYGVKD. The CDR3 spells CAISTKGWNYNEQFF. The CDR3 region has the DNA TGTGCCATCAGTACTAAGGGATGGAACTACAATGAGCAGTTCTTC.

Points on this clone: Other DNA sequences in the same sample also yield this CDR3. The V gene is TRBV27, the J gene TRBJ1-5, with D perhaps TRBD1 (5 bases). V lost 2 bases and J 4 bases, leaving 9 bases between the germline ends. The germline gives CDR1 MNHEY, CDR2 SMNVEV (reference sequence). The CDR3 covers 14 residues. CDR3 in DNA: TGTGCCAGCAGTTTACTCGGGGGAAATCAGCCCCAGCATTTT. Translating gives CASSLLGGNQPQHF.

This clone has only one observation. The chain uses TRBV30 and TRBJ1-4; D remains unclear. Germline-derived CDR1 and CDR2 are GTSNPN and SVGIG (reference sequence). The length of the CDR3 is 16 residues. Between the trimmed V and J ends, which lost 2 bases and 0 bases, there was a span of 13 bases. CDR3 residues: CAWSHVWAATNEKLFF. In DNA, the CDR3 is TGTGCCTGGAGTCATGTGTGGGCAGCAACTAATGAAAAACTGTTTTTT.

This clone was recorded a few times. The chain recombines TRBV5-5 with TRBJ2-7, with D possibly being TRBD1 (5 bases). This CDR3 is 13 amino acids long. The germline V and J ends were trimmed by 0 bases and 8 bases, with 12 bases remaining between them. Germline CDR1 and CDR2: SGHKS and YYEKEE (reference sequence). CDR3 DNA sequence: TGTGCCAGCAGCTTGGTCGACAGTGTCAAGCAGTACTTC. This encodes CASSLVDSVKQYF.

V gene TRBV5-1 combines with J gene TRBJ2-5, with a possible D match to TRBD1 (6 bases). V gave up 1 base and J gave up 2 bases, with 15 bases separating them. The germline V gene has CDR1 SGHRS and CDR2 YFSETQ. The CDR3 totals 16 residues. DNA for the CDR3: TGCGCCAGCAGCTTGTCCCCAGTTCAGGGGCAAGAGACCCAGTACTTC. Its protein is CASSLSPVQGQETQYF. The full variable domain, its missing parts supplied by reference TRBV5-1 and TRBJ2-5, is KAGVTQTPRYLIKTRGQQVTLSCSPISGHRSVSWYQQTPGQGLQFLFEYFSETQRNKGNFPGRFSGRQFSNSRSEMNVSTLELGDSALYLCASSLSPVQGQETQYFGPGTRLLVL.

The chain carries TRBV27 and TRBJ2-2; D call uncertain. V was pared by 6 bases and J by 3 bases, with 14 bases between. There are 15 residues in the CDR3. Germline V gene data show CDR1 as MNHEY and CDR2 as SMNVEV (reference sequence). This CDR3 reads CASSTTPTYTGELFF. The CDR3 coding sequence is TGTGCCAGCAGCACGACTCCTACCTACACCGGGGAGCTGTTTTTT.

This rearrangement joins TRBV6-2 or TRBV6-3 to TRBJ1-6; perhaps TRBD1 as D (5 bases). Germline V lookup: CDR1 MNHEY, CDR2 SVGEGT. The V end was cut by 3 bases, the J end by 7 bases, with 10 bases between. CDR3 length: 14 amino acids. The CDR3 nucleotides are TGTGCCAGCAGTTATGGGACCTCGAATTCACCCCTCCACTTT. Amino acid sequence: CASSYGTSNSPLHF.

The gene calls are TRBV5-8 and TRBJ1-2, with a weak D call TRBD1 (5 bases). Germline lookup yields CDR1 SGHTS and CDR2 YDEGEE. Trimming shortened V by 2 bases and J by 4 bases, and 12 bases separated the two germline ends. The CDR3 spans 14 residues. This CDR3 is CASSFRWGGYGYTF. CDR3 nucleotides: TGTGCCAGCAGCTTTCGGTGGGGCGGCTATGGCTACACCTTC.

The chain uses TRBV12-3 or TRBV12-4 and TRBJ1-4; D not certain. The CDR3 loop spans 13 amino acids. Trimming removed 7 bases from V and 7 bases from J, with 13 bases in between. For the CDR3, the DNA is TGTGCCAGCATAGGACGGCCAAGTGAAAAACTGTTTTTT. Encoded protein: CASIGRPSEKLFF.

The chain has TRBV2 and TRBJ2-2; maybe TRBD2 (6 bases). CDR3 length equals 16 residues. With 1 base removed from V and 2 bases from J, the gap between germline ends came to 11 bases. The germline CDR1 and CDR2 sequences are SNHLY and FYNNEI. The CDR3 DNA reads as TGTGCCAGCAGTGAAGTTAGCGGCTTTAACACCGGGGAGCTGTTTTTT. As protein: CASSEVSGFNTGELFF.

This sequence joins TRBV11-1 and TRBJ2-5, with 8 bases identical to TRBD2. CDR3 size: 14 residues. Trimming cost V 6 bases and J 4 bases; bases outside gene matches: 7. Germline CDR1 is SGHAT and CDR2 is FQDESV (reference sequence). The CDR3 sequence: CASSLPGLGETQYF. In DNA form, the CDR3 reads TGTGCCAGCAGTCTACCGGGACTAGGAGAGACCCAGTACTTC.

CDR3 loop: CASSTGQGPRQPQHF. The CDR3 nucleotides read TGTGCCAGTAGTACGGGACAGGGGCCCAGGCAGCCCCAGCATTTT. The J gene is TRBJ1-5, the V gene TRBV19; 10 bases fit TRBD1. This CDR3 has 15 residues. Per germline, CDR1 LNHDA and CDR2 SQIVND (reference sequence). The V and J ends lost 4 bases and 7 bases, in that order; junction bases with no gene match: 7.